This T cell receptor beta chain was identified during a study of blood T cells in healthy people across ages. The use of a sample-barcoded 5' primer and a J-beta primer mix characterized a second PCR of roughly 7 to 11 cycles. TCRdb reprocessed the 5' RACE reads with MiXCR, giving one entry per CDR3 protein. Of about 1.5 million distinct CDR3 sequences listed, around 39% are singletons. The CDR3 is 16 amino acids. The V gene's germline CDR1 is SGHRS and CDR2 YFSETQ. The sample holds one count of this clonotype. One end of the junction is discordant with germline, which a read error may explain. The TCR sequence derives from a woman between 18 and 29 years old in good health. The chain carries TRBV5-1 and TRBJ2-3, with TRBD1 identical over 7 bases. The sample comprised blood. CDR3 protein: CASSPPGTASTDMQYF. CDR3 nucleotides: TGCGCCAGCAGCCCACCCGGGACAGCTAGCACAGATATGCAGTATTTT.